The rows below give T cell receptor beta chains drawn from one sample of a study of T cell changes during pregnancy in multiple sclerosis. The protocol was immunoSEQ multiplex PCR, while the TCRdb copy is restricted to in-frame clones and leaves out a portion. The repertoire consists of around 50,000 clones, with approximately 94% occurring once and the leading ten covering around 4.2%. The source was CD8+ T cells from peripheral blood mononuclear cells, collected in the first trimester of pregnancy. These TCRs come from a female donor with multiple sclerosis, enrolled in a pregnancy study. CDR3s include the opening cysteine and the closing phenylalanine or tryptophan. A D gene is named only where the DNA matches it firmly. Some rows have no size entry. The others give once, few or many, or a class for an expanded clone.

J gene | V gene | D gene | clone size | CDR3 protein | CDR3 DNA
TRBJ1-1 | TRBV5-1 | - | - | CASSPGVGTEAFF | TGCGCCAGCAGCCCAGGGGTGGGAACTGAAGCTTTCTTT
TRBJ2-7 | TRBV6-5 | TRBD1 | once | CASSYYFGTGLNEQYF | TGTGCCAGCAGTTACTATTTCGGGACAGGACTAAACGAGCAGTACTTC
TRBJ2-7 | TRBV5-1 | TRBD2 | - | CASSLEAGTYEQYF | TGCGCCAGCAGCTTGGAAGCGGGGACCTACGAGCAGTACTTC
TRBJ1-1 | TRBV4-1 | - | once | CASSQESGGRTEAFF | TGCGCCAGCAGCCAAGAATCGGGGGGAAGAACTGAAGCTTTCTTT
TRBJ1-1 | TRBV30 | TRBD1 | - | CAWSAGGNPEAFF | TGTGCCTGGAGTGCAGGGGGCAATCCTGAAGCTTTCTTT
TRBJ2-7 | TRBV13 | TRBD1 | - | CASSKRQGAWPYEQYF | TGTGCCAGCAGCAAAAGACAGGGGGCGTGGCCATACGAGCAGTACTTC
TRBJ2-2 | TRBV7-6 | - | once | CASSLETDMTGELFF | TGTGCCAGCAGCTTAGAGACAGATATGACCGGGGAGCTGTTTTTT
TRBJ2-5 | TRBV7-9 | TRBD2 | - | CASSLWSSGRRRETQYF | TGTGCCAGCAGCTTATGGTCTAGCGGGAGGAGGAGAGAGACCCAGTACTTC
TRBJ2-7 | TRBV4-2 | - | - | CASSQGYDGSYEQYF | TGTGCCAGCAGCCAAGGGTACGACGGGTCCTACGAGCAGTACTTC
TRBJ1-4 | TRBV11-2 | - | - | CASSLTSTTRATNEKLFF | TGTGCCAGCAGCTTAACGTCAACAACTCGGGCAACTAATGAAAAACTGTTTTTT
TRBJ1-1 | TRBV5-4 | - | - | CASSLEKNTEAFF | TGTGCCAGTTCCCTAGAGAAGAACACTGAAGCTTTCTTT
TRBJ1-2 | TRBV7-9 | TRBD1 | - | CASSGGQGVYGYTF | TGTGCCAGCAGCGGGGGACAGGGGGTCTATGGCTACACCTTC
TRBJ1-1 | TRBV28 | - | - | CASRVGRLDTEAFF | TGTGCCAGCAGGGTCGGGAGGTTGGACACTGAAGCTTTCTTT
TRBJ2-7 | TRBV5-5 | TRBD1 | - | CASSLEGQGDEQYF | TGTGCCAGCAGCTTGGAGGGACAGGGGGACGAGCAGTACTTC
TRBJ1-2 | TRBV6-1 | TRBD1 | - | CASSETGGGYTF | TGTGCCAGCAGTGAAACAGGGGGAGGCTACACCTTC
TRBJ2-5 | TRBV6-6 | - | - | CASSTQRYQETQYF | TGTGCCAGCAGTACTCAGCGGTACCAAGAGACCCAGTACTTC
TRBJ1-5 | TRBV7-2 | TRBD1 | - | CASSEPGTGFQPQHF | TGTGCCAGCAGCGAACCGGGGACAGGGTTTCAGCCCCAGCATTTT
TRBJ2-1 | TRBV15 | - | - | CATRVRTYNEQFF | TGTGCCACCCGGGTTAGGACCTACAATGAGCAGTTCTTC
TRBJ1-1 | TRBV5-4 | - | - | CASSFLGAAEAFF | TGTGCCAGCAGCTTTTTAGGGGCAGCTGAAGCTTTCTTT
TRBJ1-1 | TRBV6-6 | - | - | CASSYTGLVEAFF | TGTGCCAGCAGTTACACAGGGTTAGTTGAAGCTTTCTTT
TRBJ2-7 | TRBV5-5 | - | few | CASSLEGSVSYEQYF | TGTGCCAGCAGCTTGGAGGGGTCCGTCTCCTACGAGCAGTACTTC
TRBJ2-1 | TRBV9 | TRBD1 | - | CASSPSGTVYHEQFF | TGTGCCAGCAGCCCGTCCGGGACAGTCTACCATGAGCAGTTCTTC
TRBJ1-1 | TRBV11-1 | - | - | CASSLSVNTEAFF | TGTGCCAGCAGCTTATCAGTCAACACTGAAGCTTTCTTT
TRBJ2-1 | TRBV4-3 | TRBD2 | - | CASSQVGLAGNKEQFF | TGCGCCAGCAGCCAAGTCGGACTAGCAGGGAATAAGGAGCAGTTCTTC
TRBJ2-3 | TRBV5-1 | TRBD2 | - | CASSPVGLGDTDTQYF | TGCGCCAGCAGCCCGGTTGGACTAGGAGATACAGATACGCAGTATTTT
TRBJ2-7 | TRBV28 | TRBD1 | - | CASSFQHRGLAYEQYF | TGTGCCAGCAGTTTTCAGCACAGGGGCCTAGCCTACGAGCAGTACTTC
TRBJ2-5 | TRBV9 | - | - | CASSVGGSGKETQYF | TGTGCCAGCAGCGTTGGCGGGTCTGGGAAAGAGACCCAGTACTTC
TRBJ2-7 | TRBV19 | - | - | CASSITWNRANEQYF | TGTGCCAGTAGTATTACGTGGAACAGGGCTAACGAGCAGTACTTC
TRBJ1-5 | TRBV5-4 | TRBD1 | - | CASSSDRGLNQPQHF | TGTGCCAGCAGCTCGGACAGGGGTCTCAATCAGCCCCAGCATTTT
TRBJ1-1 | TRBV5-5 | TRBD1 | - | CASSLNGIQGDTEAFF | TGTGCCAGCAGCTTAAATGGTATCCAGGGGGACACTGAAGCTTTCTTT
TRBJ2-7 | TRBV28 | TRBD1 | once | CASSPGQGWYEQYF | TGTGCCAGCAGTCCGGGACAGGGGTGGTACGAGCAGTACTTC
TRBJ1-4 | TRBV28 | - | - | CASSLERGVKLFF | TGTGCCAGCAGTTTAGAACGGGGGGTAAAACTGTTTTTT
TRBJ2-2 | TRBV6-6 | - | - | CASEGDNTGELFF | TGTGCCAGCGAGGGGGACAACACCGGGGAGCTGTTTTTT
TRBJ1-2 | TRBV19 | TRBD1 | - | CASSIDPSGQGDYGYTF | TGTGCCAGTAGTATAGATCCCTCAGGACAGGGAGACTATGGCTACACCTTC
TRBJ2-7 | TRBV4-1 | TRBD1 | - | CASSGQGESYEQYF | TGCGCCAGCAGCGGACAGGGGGAAAGCTACGAGCAGTACTTC
TRBJ2-7 | TRBV5-5 | TRBD2 | - | CASSSGLAGAPAYEQYF | TGTGCCAGCAGCTCGGGACTAGCGGGAGCCCCCGCCTACGAGCAGTACTTC
TRBJ1-1 | TRBV7-6 | - | - | CASSFPTGNTEAFF | TGTGCCAGCAGCTTCCCGACTGGGAACACTGAAGCTTTCTTT
TRBJ1-1 | TRBV6-6 | - | - | CASSYGGTEAFF | TGTGCCAGCAGTTACGGCGGCACTGAAGCTTTCTTT
TRBJ2-2 | TRBV29-1 | - | few | CSVDLNTGELFF | TGCAGCGTTGATCTAAACACCGGGGAGCTGTTTTTT
TRBJ2-5 | TRBV9 | - | once | CASSAGDRTQYF | TGTGCCAGCAGCGCGGGGGACAGAACCCAGTACTTC
TRBJ2-3 | TRBV9 | TRBD2 | - | CASSVGLAGPTDTQYF | TGTGCCAGCAGCGTAGGATTAGCGGGCCCCACAGATACGCAGTATTTT
TRBJ2-7 | TRBV7-9 | - | once | CASSRSYEQYF | TGTGCCAGCAGTCGGAGCTACGAGCAGTACTTC
TRBJ1-2 | TRBV6-1 | - | once | CASSEEVGRGASGYTF | TGTGCCAGCAGTGAAGAAGTAGGTCGGGGAGCGAGTGGCTACACCTTC
TRBJ2-7 | TRBV7-8 | - | - | CASSLTRGSSYEQYF | TGTGCCAGCAGCTTAACACGGGGTAGCTCCTACGAGCAGTACTTC
TRBJ2-1 | TRBV19 | TRBD2 | - | CASSGLAGVYNEQFF | TGTGCCAGTAGTGGACTAGCGGGGGTATACAATGAGCAGTTCTTC
TRBJ2-7 | TRBV7-9 | - | - | CASSFSEASLLYEQYF | TGTGCCAGCAGCTTTTCCGAGGCCTCCTTACTCTACGAGCAGTACTTC
TRBJ1-2 | TRBV30 | TRBD1 | - | CAWILIRDRERHGYTF | TGTGCCTGGATTTTAATCCGGGACAGGGAGAGGCATGGCTACACCTTC
TRBJ2-1 | TRBV9 | - | - | CASSVADRAYNEQFF | TGTGCCAGCAGCGTAGCCGACAGAGCTTACAATGAGCAGTTCTTC
TRBJ2-1 | TRBV2 | - | - | CASRDQGSEQFF | TGTGCCAGCAGGGACCAGGGGTCTGAGCAGTTCTTC
TRBJ2-7 | TRBV27 | TRBD2 | - | CASALAGGPSEQYF | TGTGCCAGCGCTCTAGCGGGAGGGCCCTCCGAGCAGTACTTC
TRBJ1-2 | TRBV2 | TRBD1 | - | CASSEGTGMRYYGYTF | TGTGCCAGCAGTGAAGGGACAGGGATGCGCTACTATGGCTACACCTTC
TRBJ2-2 | TRBV6-1 | - | - | CASIDSYRGQNTGELFF | TGTGCCAGCATTGATTCATATCGGGGACAGAACACCGGGGAGCTGTTTTTT
TRBJ2-5 | TRBV7-9 | TRBD1 | - | CASSRRRDRQETQYF | TGTGCCAGCAGCCGTAGGCGGGACAGGCAAGAGACCCAGTACTTC
TRBJ2-7 | TRBV27 | - | - | CASRETGPSYEQYF | TGTGCCAGCAGAGAGACAGGTCCCTCCTACGAGCAGTACTTC
TRBJ2-7 | TRBV7-9 | TRBD2 | - | CASSPGGYEQYF | TGTGCCAGCAGCCCCGGGGGGTACGAGCAGTACTTC
TRBJ2-1 | TRBV27 | TRBD1 | - | CASSLGTGGSYEQFF | TGTGCCAGCAGTTTAGGGACAGGGGGATCGTATGAGCAGTTCTTC
TRBJ2-7 | TRBV6-5 | - | - | CASSYVQGTYEQYF | TGTGCCAGCAGTTACGTACAGGGGACTTACGAGCAGTACTTC
TRBJ1-2 | TRBV7-2 | - | - | CASSLVFGQGGPYGYTF | TGTGCCAGCAGCTTAGTGTTCGGGCAGGGCGGCCCCTATGGCTACACCTTC
TRBJ1-2 | TRBV15 | - | - | CATSSRIVRLQEDYGYTF | TGTGCCACCAGCAGCAGGATTGTGCGGCTACAGGAAGACTATGGCTACACCTTC
TRBJ2-2 | TRBV4-1 | - | - | CASSPWGGNTGELFF | TGCGCCAGCAGCCCTTGGGGAGGGAACACCGGGGAGCTGTTTTTT